This T cell receptor (beta chain) was observed in a study of identical twins. Each CDR3 protein gets one entry after TCRdb re-called the 5' RACE reads with MiXCR. Altogether approximately 300,000 distinct CDR3 sequences are present, 8% to 9.5% being singletons, with the ten largest covering 6% to 8.5%. This clonotype turned up a few times. These sequences were also reported in another study, on yellow fever vaccine responses in identical twins.

This receptor was obtained from a woman aged 18-29 years in good health. Material for sequencing was CD8+ T cells sorted from blood.

The CDR3 loop reads CASSDTDYSYEQYF. The DNA of the CDR3 is TGTGCCAGCAGCGATACAGATTACTCCTACGAGCAGTACTTC. J is TRBJ2-7 and V is TRBV2, with D hard to call. CDR1 and CDR2 from the germline V gene are SNHLY and FYNNEI. V lost 6 bases, J lost 0 bases, and 12 bases lay in between. The CDR3 has 14 residues.